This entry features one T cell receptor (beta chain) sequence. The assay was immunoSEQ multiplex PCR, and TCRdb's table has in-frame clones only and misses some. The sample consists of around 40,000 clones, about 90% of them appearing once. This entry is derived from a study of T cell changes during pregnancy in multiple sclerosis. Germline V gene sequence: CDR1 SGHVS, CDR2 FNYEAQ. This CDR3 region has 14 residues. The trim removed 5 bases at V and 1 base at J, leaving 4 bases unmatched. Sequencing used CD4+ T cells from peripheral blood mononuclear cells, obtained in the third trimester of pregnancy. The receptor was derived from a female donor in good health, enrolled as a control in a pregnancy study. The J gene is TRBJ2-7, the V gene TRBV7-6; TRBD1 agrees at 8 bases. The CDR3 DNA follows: TGTGCCAGCAGCGCACGACAGGGGTCCTACGAGCAGTACTTC. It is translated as CASSARQGSYEQYF.